Shown below are 2 T cell receptor beta chains from a single sample sequenced in a study of cytomegalovirus exposure and HLA in healthy donors. The PCR ran on 60 Vbeta and 13 Jbeta primers. Sequenced by immunoSEQ multiplex PCR; TCRdb stores in-frame clones only, minus some. The table has some 96,000 clones, approximately 77% seen once. The sequenced sample was PBMCs. These receptors originate from a female donor in good health and CMV-seronegative.

The V gene is TRBV2, the J gene TRBJ2-2; TRBD1 might be the D (5 bases). Trimming removed 2 bases from V and 1 base from J, with 5 bases in between. Germline V gene data show CDR1 as SNHLY and CDR2 as FYNNEI. The CDR3 runs 14 residues. Written as DNA, the CDR3 is TGTGCCAGCAGTGAAAGGGGGAACACCGGGGAGCTGTTTTTT. Protein product: CASSERGNTGELFF.

The CDR3 DNA is TGTGCCAGCAGCGTAGTCCCCTTGGCCAATGGCTACACCTTC. It translates to CASSVVPLANGYTF. The J gene is TRBJ1-2, the V gene TRBV9; D is unclear. V lost 0 bases and J 6 bases, leaving 12 bases between the germline ends. The CDR3 spans 14 residues. In germline, CDR1 is SGDLS, CDR2 YYNGEE.